This entry lists 4 T cell receptor beta chains sequenced from one sample in a study of patients and donors after allogeneic stem cell transplantation. One entry per CDR3 protein results from TCRdb running MiXCR on the RT-PCR reads. This sample has approximately 160,000 distinct CDR3 sequences, with approximately 31% found just once. Source material: blood, either unsorted or a sorted T cell fraction (not recorded which). All receptors derive from a human donor who was either an allogeneic HSCT recipient or a stem cell or donor lymphocyte infusion donor (not recorded which). It is not recorded whose cells these are; they may come from a transplant donor.

At least ten counts were recorded for this clonotype. The chain couples TRBV5-1 to TRBJ1-5; D gene unclear. Germline CDR1 SGHRS, CDR2 YFSETQ. With 2 bases removed from V and 3 bases from J, the gap between germline ends came to 9 bases. The CDR3 spans 14 residues. CDR3 DNA: TGCGCCAGCAGCTTAGGTCAGAACAATCAGCCCCAGCATTTT. This gives the protein CASSLGQNNQPQHF.

The genes are TRBV20-1 and TRBJ2-1, with TRBD2 identical over 12 bases. V trimming: 0 bases; J trimming: 2 bases; junction bases outside the gene matches: 5. Germline V gives CDR1 DFQATT, CDR2 SNEGSKA (reference sequence). This CDR3 has 17 residues. The CDR3 DNA reads TGCAGTGCTAGAGATGGAAGACTAGCGGGAGCCTACAATGAGCAGTTCTTC. Protein product: CSARDGRLAGAYNEQFF.

This clonotype has a handful of counts. The chain links TRBV29-1 to TRBJ2-5; D gene ambiguous. Germline V gene data show CDR1 as SQVTM and CDR2 as ANQGSEA. The CDR3 covers 12 residues. V was pared by 4 bases and J by 2 bases, with 8 bases between. The CDR3 DNA reads TGCAGCGTTGCGACAAATCAAGAGACCCAGTACTTC. It specifies CSVATNQETQYF.

The chain employs TRBV6-6 and TRBJ2-7, with D perhaps assigned TRBD1 or TRBD2 (6 bases each). V was clipped by 6 bases and J by 2 bases, with 14 bases between them. Germline V gene lookup returns CDR1 MNHNY and CDR2 SVGAGI (reference sequence). The CDR3 totals 14 residues. This CDR3 is CASRRGTLTYEQYF. The DNA of the CDR3 is TGTGCCAGCAGAAGGGGGACTTTAACCTACGAGCAGTACTTC.